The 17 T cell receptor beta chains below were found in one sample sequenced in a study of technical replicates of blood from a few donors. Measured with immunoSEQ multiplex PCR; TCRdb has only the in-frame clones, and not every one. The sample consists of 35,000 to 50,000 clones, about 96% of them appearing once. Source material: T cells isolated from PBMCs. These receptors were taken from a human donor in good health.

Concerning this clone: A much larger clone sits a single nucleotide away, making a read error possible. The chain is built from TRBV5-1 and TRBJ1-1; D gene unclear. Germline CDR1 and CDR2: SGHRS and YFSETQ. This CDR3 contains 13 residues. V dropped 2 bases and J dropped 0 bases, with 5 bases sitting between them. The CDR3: CASSLQMNTEAFF. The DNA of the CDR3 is TGCGCCAGCAGCTTACAAATGAACACTGAAGCTTTCTTT.

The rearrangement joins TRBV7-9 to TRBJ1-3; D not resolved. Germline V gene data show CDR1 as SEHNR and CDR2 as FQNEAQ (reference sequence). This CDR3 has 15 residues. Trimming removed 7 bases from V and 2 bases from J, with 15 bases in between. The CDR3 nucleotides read TGTGCCAGCACCCCTCGAGGGTCGGCTGGAAACACCATATATTTT. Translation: CASTPRGSAGNTIYF.

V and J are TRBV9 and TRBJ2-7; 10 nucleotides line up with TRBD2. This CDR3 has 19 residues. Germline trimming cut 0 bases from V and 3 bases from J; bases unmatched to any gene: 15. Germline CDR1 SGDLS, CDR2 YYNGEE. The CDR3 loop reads CASSVGLAGVPSDGYEQYF. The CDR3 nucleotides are TGTGCCAGCAGCGTAGGCCTAGCGGGAGTTCCCTCTGATGGCTACGAGCAGTACTTC. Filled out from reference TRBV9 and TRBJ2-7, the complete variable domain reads DSGVTQTPKHLITATGQRVTLRCSPRSGDLSVYWYQQSLDQGLQFLIQYYNGEERAKGNILERFSAQQFPDLHSELNLSSLELGDSALYFCASSVGLAGVPSDGYEQYFGPGTRLTVT.

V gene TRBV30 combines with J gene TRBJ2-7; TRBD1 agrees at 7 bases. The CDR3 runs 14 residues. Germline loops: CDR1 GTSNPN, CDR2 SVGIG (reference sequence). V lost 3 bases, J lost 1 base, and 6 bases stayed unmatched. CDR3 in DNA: TGTGCCTGGAGGGCAGACAGGGTATCCTACGAGCAGTACTTC. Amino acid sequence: CAWRADRVSYEQYF.

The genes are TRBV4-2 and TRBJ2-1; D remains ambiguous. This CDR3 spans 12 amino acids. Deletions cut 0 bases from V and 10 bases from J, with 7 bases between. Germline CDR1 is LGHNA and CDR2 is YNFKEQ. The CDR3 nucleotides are TGTGCCAGCAGCCAAGATTTAGAGGAGCAGTTCTTC. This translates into CASSQDLEEQFF.

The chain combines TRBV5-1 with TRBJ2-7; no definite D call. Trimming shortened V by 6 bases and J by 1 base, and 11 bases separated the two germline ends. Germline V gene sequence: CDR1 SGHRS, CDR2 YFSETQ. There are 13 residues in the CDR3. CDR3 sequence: CASKPPGSYEQYF. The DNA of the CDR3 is TGCGCCAGCAAGCCCCCGGGTTCCTACGAGCAGTACTTC.

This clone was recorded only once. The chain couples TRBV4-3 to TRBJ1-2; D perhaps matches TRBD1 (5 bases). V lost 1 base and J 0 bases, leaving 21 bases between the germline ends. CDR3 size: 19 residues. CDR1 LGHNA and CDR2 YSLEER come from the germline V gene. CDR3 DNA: TGCGCCAGCAGCCAAGGGGTTCGGACAAACTACATACCTAACTATGGCTACACCTTC. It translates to CASSQGVRTNYIPNYGYTF.

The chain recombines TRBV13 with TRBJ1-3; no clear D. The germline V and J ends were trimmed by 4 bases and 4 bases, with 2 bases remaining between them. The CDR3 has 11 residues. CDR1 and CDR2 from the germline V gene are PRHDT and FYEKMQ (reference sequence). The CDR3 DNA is TGTGCCAGCAGCTCAGGAAACACCATATATTTT. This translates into CASSSGNTIYF.

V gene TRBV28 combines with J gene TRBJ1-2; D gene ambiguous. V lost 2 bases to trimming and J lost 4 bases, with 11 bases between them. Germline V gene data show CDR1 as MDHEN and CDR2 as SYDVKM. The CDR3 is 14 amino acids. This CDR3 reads CASSLGGGLYGYTF. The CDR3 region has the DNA TGTGCCAGCAGTTTAGGCGGCGGCCTCTATGGCTACACCTTC.

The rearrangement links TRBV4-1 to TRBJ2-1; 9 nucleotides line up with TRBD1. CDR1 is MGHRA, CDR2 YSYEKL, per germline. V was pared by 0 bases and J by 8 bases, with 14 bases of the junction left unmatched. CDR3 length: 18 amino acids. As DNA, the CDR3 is TGCGCCAGCAGCCAAGAAATCTCGACAGGGGGTACGTTAGATGAGCAGTTCTTC. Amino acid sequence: CASSQEISTGGTLDEQFF.

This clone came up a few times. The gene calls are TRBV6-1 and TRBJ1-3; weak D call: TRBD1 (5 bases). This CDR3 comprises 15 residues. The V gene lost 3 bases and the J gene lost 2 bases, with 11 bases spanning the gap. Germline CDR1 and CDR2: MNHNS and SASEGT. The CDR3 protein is CASSERGGTGNTIYF. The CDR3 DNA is TGTGCCAGCAGTGAGCGGGGGGGAACTGGAAACACCATATATTTT.

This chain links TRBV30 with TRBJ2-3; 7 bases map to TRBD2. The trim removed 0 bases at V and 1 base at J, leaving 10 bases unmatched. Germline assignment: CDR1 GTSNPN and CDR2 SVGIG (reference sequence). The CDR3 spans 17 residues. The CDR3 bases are TGTGCCTGGAGTGTAGCGGGATCACCCTCGGGCACAGATACGCAGTATTTT. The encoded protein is CAWSVAGSPSGTDTQYF.

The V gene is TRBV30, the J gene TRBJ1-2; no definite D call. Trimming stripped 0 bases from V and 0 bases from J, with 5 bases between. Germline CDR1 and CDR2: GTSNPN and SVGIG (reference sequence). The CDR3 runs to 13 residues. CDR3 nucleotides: TGTGCCTGGAGTGTAAACACTAACTATGGCTACACCTTC. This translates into CAWSVNTNYGYTF.

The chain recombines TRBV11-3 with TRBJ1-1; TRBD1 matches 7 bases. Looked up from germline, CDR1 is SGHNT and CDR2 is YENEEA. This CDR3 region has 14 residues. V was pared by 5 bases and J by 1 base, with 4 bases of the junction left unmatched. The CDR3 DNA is TGTGCCAGCAGCACGGGACAGCAGAACACTGAAGCTTTCTTT. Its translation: CASSTGQQNTEAFF.

The CDR3 DNA reads TGCGCCAGCAGCCAAGATCGGGGCGGGAGAAGCACAGATACGCAGTATTTT. Translated: CASSQDRGGRSTDTQYF. The chain carries TRBV4-3 and TRBJ2-3; 7 bases fit TRBD2. V was pared by 0 bases and J by 0 bases, with 6 bases of the junction left unmatched. This CDR3 contains 17 residues. Germline V gives CDR1 LGHNA, CDR2 YSLEER.

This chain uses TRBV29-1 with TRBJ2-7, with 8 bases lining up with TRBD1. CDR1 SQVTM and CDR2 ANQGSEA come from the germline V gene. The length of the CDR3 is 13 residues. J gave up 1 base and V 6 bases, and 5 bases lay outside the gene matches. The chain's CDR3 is CSVGRDRSYEQYF. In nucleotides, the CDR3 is TGCAGCGTGGGTAGGGACAGGTCCTACGAGCAGTACTTC.

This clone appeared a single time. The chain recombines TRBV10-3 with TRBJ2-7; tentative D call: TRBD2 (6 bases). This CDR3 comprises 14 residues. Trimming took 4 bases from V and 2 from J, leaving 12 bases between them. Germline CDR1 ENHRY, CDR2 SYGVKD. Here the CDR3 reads CAISVQGGAYEQYF. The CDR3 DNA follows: TGTGCCATCAGTGTTCAGGGAGGCGCCTACGAGCAGTACTTC.